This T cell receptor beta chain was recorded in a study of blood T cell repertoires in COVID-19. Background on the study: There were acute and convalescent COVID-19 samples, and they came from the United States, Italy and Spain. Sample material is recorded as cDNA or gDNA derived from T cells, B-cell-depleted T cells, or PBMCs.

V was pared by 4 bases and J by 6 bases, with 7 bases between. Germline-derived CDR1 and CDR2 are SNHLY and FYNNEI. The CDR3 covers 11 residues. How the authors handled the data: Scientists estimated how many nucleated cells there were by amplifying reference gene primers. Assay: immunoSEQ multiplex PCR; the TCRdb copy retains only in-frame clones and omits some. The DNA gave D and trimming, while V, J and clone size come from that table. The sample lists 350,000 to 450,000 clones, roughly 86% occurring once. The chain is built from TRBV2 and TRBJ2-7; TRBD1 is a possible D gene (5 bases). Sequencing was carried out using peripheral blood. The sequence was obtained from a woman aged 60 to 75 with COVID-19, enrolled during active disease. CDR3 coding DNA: TGTGCCAGCAGTGGTAGGGGCGAGCAGTACTTC. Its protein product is CASSGRGEQYF.